The present entry profiles one T cell receptor beta chain with its context. Its antigen is unknown. Per-base quality was not reported, and no clone a single base away is much larger than it. The entry originates in a study of blood T cell repertoires in COVID-19 (dated by TCRdb to 2020 to 2022). Study-level background: Samples covering the acute and convalescent phases of COVID-19 were provided by collaborators in the United States, Italy and Spain. The prospective study material was composed of cDNA or gDNA derived from T cells, B-cell-depleted T cells, or PBMCs. Deeply sampled blood TCRbeta repertoires from subjects exposed to, actively infected with, or recovered from COVID-19 were included in the dataset. The repertoires were made available in a free public database intended to serve as a resource for research on the immune response to SARS-CoV-2. Samples came from the ongoing ImmuneRACE study (first 160 participants) plus 1,254 subjects from 6 global collaborators. A de-identified subject ID, COVID-19 status, age in years and sex were almost always included in the sample metadata. Where HLA class I and class II types were available, the types were taken from metadata supplied by the sample provider, not from assay-based typing. Points the paper makes about the study in general: The amount of clinical and demographic metadata varied by source and participant and was provided uncurated.

Its CDR3 holds 14 amino acids, cysteine through phenylalanine. Kept here is only the CDR3 DNA, which spans 42 bases and is read in frame from base 1. In the germline V gene, CDR1 corresponds to SGHTS and CDR2 to YDEGEE. V is cut by 6 bases and J by 3 bases, and the space between the germline ends is 13 bases. TCRbeta CDR3 regions were amplified from genomic DNA using the immunoSEQ Assay, a bias-controlled multiplex PCR. Concerning the study's data processing: The number of nucleated cells in each sample was estimated by amplification of reference gene primers within the assay. To quantify the absolute abundance of each unique TCRbeta CDR3 rearrangement, sequence reads were collapsed and filtered. For each sample, productive Simpson clonality was calculated as the square root of Simpson's diversity index over productive rearrangements. Imported from immuneACCESS, the table was reduced by TCRdb to in-frame sequences with V and J called. These copies leave out some clones; in studies compared against another copy, an unresolved V gene accounts for under half, and the cause of the remainder is not known. V, J and clone size are those of that table, while D and trimming were read from the DNA. In all, the sample holds 95,000 to 150,000 clones, and 87% of those were seen once. The leading ten clones occupy 25% to 35% of the sample.

Whole blood was collected in K2EDTA tubes by collaborating institutions according to the institutions' own protocols. For TCRbeta analysis, collaborators shipped samples in one of three forms: frozen whole blood, isolated PBMCs, or DNA extracted from either of those sample types. This chain joins TRBV5-8 to TRBJ1-3; the D gene cannot be resolved reliably. The sequencing input was peripheral blood. The sequence was collected from a woman between 70 and 85 years old with acute or convalescent COVID-19. The DNA sequence is as follows: TGTGCCAGCATTCCCCCCGGGAGTGGAAACACCATATATTTT. The resulting protein is CASIPPGSGNTIYF.